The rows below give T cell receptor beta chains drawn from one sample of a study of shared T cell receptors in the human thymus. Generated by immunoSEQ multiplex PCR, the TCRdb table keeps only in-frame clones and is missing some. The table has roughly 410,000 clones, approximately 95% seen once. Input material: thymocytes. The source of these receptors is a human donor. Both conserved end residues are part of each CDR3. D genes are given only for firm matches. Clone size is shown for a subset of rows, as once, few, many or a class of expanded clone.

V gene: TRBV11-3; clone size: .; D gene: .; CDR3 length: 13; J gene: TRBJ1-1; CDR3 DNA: TGTGCCAGCAGCTTAAAGGATAGGGGCAAAGCTTTCTTT; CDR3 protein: CASSLKDRGKAFF
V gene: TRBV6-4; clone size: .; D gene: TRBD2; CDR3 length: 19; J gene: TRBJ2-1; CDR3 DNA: TGTGCCAGCAGTCGGCACCGACTAGCGGGAGGGCCCTCCTACAATGAGCAGTTCTTC; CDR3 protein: CASSRHRLAGGPSYNEQFF
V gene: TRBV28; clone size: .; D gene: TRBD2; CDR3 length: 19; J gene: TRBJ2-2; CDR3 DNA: TGTGCCAGCAGTTCCGCCGGACTAGCGGGGGGAATCATCACCGGGGAGCTGTTTTTT; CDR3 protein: CASSSAGLAGGIITGELFF
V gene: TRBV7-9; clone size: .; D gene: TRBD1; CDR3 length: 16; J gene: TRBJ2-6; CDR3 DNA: TGTGCCAGCAGCCCGGACAGGCACTCTGGGGCCAACGTCCTGACTTTC; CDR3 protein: CASSPDRHSGANVLTF
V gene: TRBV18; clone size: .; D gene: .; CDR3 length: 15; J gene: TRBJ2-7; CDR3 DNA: TGTGCCAGCTCACCCCTCGGGTCGAGCTCCTACGAGCAGTACTTC; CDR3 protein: CASSPLGSSSYEQYF
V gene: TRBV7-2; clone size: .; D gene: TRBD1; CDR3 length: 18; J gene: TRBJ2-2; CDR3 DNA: TGTGCCAGCAGCTTAGGGCCCGGACAGGGGGCGATGACCGGGGAGCTGTTTTTT; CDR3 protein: CASSLGPGQGAMTGELFF
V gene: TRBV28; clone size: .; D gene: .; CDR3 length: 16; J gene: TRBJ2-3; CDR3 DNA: TGTGCCAGCAGCGTACGGGTGGGGGCCGGCACAGATACGCAGTATTTT; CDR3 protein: CASSVRVGAGTDTQYF
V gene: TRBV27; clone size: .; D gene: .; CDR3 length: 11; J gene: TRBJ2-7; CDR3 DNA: TGTGCCAGCAGTTCCATGTACGAGCAGTACTTC; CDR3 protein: CASSSMYEQYF
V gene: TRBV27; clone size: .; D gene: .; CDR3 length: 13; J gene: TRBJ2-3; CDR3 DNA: TGTGCCAGCAGCCGCCCCTCGGGGGATACGCAGTATTTT; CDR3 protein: CASSRPSGDTQYF
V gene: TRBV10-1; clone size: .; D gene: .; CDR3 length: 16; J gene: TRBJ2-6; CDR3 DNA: TGCGCCAGCAGTACCCTGACGTGCTCTGGGGCCAACGTCCTGACTTTC; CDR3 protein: CASSTLTCSGANVLTF
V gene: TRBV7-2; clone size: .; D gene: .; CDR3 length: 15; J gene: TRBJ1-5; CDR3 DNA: TGTGCCAGCAGCGGGCAGATACGTAGCAATCAGCCCCAGCATTTT; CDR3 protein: CASSGQIRSNQPQHF
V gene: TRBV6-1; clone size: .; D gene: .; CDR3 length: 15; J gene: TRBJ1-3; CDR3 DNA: TGTGCCAGCAGTGTTGTCCAGGCTCCTGGAAACACCATATATTTT; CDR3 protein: CASSVVQAPGNTIYF
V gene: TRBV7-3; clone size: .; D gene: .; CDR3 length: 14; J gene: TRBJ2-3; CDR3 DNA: TGTGCCAGCAGCTTAAGGGGGGTGACAGATACGCAGTATTTT; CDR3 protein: CASSLRGVTDTQYF
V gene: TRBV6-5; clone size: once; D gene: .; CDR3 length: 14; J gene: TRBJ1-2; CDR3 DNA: TGTGCCAGCAGGGCAGGTAGAGCTAACTATGGCTACACCTTC; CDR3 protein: CASRAGRANYGYTF
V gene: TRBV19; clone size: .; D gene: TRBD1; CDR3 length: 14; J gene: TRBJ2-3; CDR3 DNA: TGTGCCAGTCGTCCCGGGACAGGGGTGGATACGCAGTATTTT; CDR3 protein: CASRPGTGVDTQYF
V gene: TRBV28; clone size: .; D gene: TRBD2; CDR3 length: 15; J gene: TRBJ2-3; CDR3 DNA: TGTGCCAGCAGCTCAGCGGGGGAATACAGCGATACGCAGTATTTT; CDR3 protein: CASSSAGEYSDTQYF
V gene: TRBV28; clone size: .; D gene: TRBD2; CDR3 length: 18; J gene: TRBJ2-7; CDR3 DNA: TGTGCCAGCAGTGGGACCGGGACTAGCGGGAGGGCAAGTAGGAGGAAGTACTTC; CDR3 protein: CASSGTGTSGRASRRKYF
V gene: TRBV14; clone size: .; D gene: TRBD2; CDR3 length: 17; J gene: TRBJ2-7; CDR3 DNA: TGTGCCAGCAGCCAAGTCGCTTTCGGGAGGGCCATGTACGAGCAGTACTTC; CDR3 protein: CASSQVAFGRAMYEQYF
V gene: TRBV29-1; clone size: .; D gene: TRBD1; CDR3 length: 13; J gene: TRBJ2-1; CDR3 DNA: TGCAGCGTTGCGACAGGGGGGATAAATGAGCAGTTCTTC; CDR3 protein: CSVATGGINEQFF
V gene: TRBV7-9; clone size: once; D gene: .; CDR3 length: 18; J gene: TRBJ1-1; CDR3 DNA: TGTGCCAGCAGCTTAGTTGGGTCCCGGGGTACGATGAACACTGAAGCTTTCTTT; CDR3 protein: CASSLVGSRGTMNTEAFF
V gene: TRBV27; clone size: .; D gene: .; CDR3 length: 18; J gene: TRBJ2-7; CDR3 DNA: TGTGCCAGCAGTTTATCGGAGGCAGTAGGGGGGAGCTCCTACGAGCAGTACTTC; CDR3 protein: CASSLSEAVGGSSYEQYF
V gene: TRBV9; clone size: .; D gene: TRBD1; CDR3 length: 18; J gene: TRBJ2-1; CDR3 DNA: TGTGCCAGCAGCGTAGAGACACCGGGACAGCCTTCCTACAATGAGCAGTTCTTC; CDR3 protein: CASSVETPGQPSYNEQFF
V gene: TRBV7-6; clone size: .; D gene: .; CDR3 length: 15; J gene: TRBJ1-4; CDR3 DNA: TGTGCCAGCAGCCGGGCAGGCGGTGGTGATGAAAAACTGTTTTTT; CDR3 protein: CASSRAGGGDEKLFF
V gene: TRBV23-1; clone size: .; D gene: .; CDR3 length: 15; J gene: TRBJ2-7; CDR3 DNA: TGCGCCAGCAGTCAATCGCTTTTAATTTCCTACGAGCAGTACTTC; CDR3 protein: CASSQSLLISYEQYF
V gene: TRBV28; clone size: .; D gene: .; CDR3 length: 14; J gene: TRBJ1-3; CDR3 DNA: TGTGCCAGCAGTTTGCGATACTCTGGAAACACCATATATTTT; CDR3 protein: CASSLRYSGNTIYF